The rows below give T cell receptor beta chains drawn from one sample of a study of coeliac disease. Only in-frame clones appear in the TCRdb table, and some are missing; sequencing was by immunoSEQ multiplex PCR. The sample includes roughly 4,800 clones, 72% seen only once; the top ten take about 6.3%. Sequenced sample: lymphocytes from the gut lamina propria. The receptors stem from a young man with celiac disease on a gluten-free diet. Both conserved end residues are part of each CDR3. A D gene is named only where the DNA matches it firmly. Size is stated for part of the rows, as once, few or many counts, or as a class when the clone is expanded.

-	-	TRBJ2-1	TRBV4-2	CASTFSGGVNEQFF	TGTGCCAGCACGTTCTCGGGCGGGGTCAATGAGCAGTTCTTC
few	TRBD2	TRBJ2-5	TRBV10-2	CASSEAGGRQETQYF	TGCGCCAGCAGCGAGGCGGGGGGCCGTCAAGAGACCCAGTACTTC
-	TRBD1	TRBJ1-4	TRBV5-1	CASSDAGTGASNEKLFF	TGCGCCAGCAGCGATGCCGGGACAGGCGCTAGCAATGAAAAACTGTTTTTT
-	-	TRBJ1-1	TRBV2	CASSDDLTGNTEAFF	TGTGCCAGCAGTGACGACCTCACAGGGAACACTGAAGCTTTCTTT
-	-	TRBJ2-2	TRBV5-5	CASTLTQAGELFF	TGTGCCAGCACCCTCACACAAGCCGGGGAGCTGTTTTTT
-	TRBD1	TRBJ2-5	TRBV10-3	CAISESTGTETQYF	TGTGCCATCAGTGAGTCGACAGGGACGGAGACCCAGTACTTC
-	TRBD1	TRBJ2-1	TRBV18	CASSPQGADEQFF	TGTGCCAGCTCACCCCAGGGGGCAGATGAGCAGTTCTTC
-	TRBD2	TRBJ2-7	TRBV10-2	CASSGLAPYEQYF	TGCGCCAGCAGTGGACTAGCGCCCTACGAGCAGTACTTC
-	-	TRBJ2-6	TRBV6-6	CASSYSDPGVSNVLTF	TGTGCCAGCAGTTACTCTGACCCAGGGGTGTCCAACGTCCTGACTTTC
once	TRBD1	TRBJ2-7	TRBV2	CASSDWDRGQYEQYF	TGTGCCAGCAGTGACTGGGACAGGGGCCAATACGAGCAGTACTTC
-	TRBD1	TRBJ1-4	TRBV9	CASSFGQGGEKLFF	TGTGCCAGCAGCTTCGGACAGGGGGGTGAAAAACTGTTTTTT
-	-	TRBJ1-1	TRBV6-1	CASSLTGVNTEAFF	TGTGCCAGCAGCCTCACGGGAGTGAACACTGAAGCTTTCTTT
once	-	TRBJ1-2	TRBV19	CASSIQESGYTF	TGTGCCAGTAGTATCCAGGAATCAGGCTACACCTTC
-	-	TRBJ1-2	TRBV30	CAWSNRVFNYGYTF	TGTGCCTGGAGTAACAGGGTATTTAACTATGGCTACACCTTC
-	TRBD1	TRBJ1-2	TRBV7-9	CASSFQQGAYGYTF	TGTGCCAGCAGCTTTCAACAGGGGGCGTACGGCTACACCTTC
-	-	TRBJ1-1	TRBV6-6	CASKGGGRTTEAFF	TGTGCCAGTAAGGGCGGAGGGCGGACGACTGAAGCTTTCTTT
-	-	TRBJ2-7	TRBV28	CASNPTGKTYEQYF	TGTGCCAGCAATCCCACAGGGAAAACCTACGAGCAGTACTTC
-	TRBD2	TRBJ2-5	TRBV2	CASTRSLAGVGETQYF	TGTGCCAGCACCCGAAGCCTAGCGGGGGTAGGAGAGACCCAGTACTTC
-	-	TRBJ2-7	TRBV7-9	CASSLAAGSYEQYF	TGTGCCAGCAGCTTAGCTGCGGGCTCCTACGAGCAGTACTTC
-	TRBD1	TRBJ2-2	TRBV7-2	CASSRDRGTGELFF	TGTGCCAGCAGCAGGGACAGGGGCACCGGGGAGCTGTTTTTT
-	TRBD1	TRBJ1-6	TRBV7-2	CASSLEQGGNSPLHF	TGTGCCAGCAGCTTAGAACAGGGGGGGAATTCACCCCTCCACTTT
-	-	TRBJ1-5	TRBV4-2	CASSQDLVALLNQPQHF	TGTGCCAGCAGCCAAGATCTCGTAGCGCTCCTCAATCAGCCCCAGCATTTT
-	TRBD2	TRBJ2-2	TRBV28	CASRGRGGSNTGELFF	TGTGCCAGCAGGGGGCGGGGGGGCTCGAACACCGGGGAGCTGTTTTTT
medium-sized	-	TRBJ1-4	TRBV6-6	CASRQPGESNEKLFF	TGTGCCAGCAGGCAGCCAGGGGAATCGAATGAAAAACTGTTTTTT
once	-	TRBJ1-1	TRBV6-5	CASVGGGLGGTEAFF	TGTGCCAGCGTGGGCGGGGGCCTCGGGGGCACTGAAGCTTTCTTT
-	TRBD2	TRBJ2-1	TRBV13	CASSFGLAVYNEQFF	TGTGCCAGCAGCTTTGGACTAGCGGTCTACAATGAGCAGTTCTTC
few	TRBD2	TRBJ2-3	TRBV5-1	CASSKNVPGLAGYTDTQYF	TGCGCCAGCAGCAAAAATGTCCCGGGACTAGCGGGGTACACAGATACGCAGTATTTT
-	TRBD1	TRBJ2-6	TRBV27	CASSLWGQAPSGANVLTF	TGTGCCAGCAGTTTATGGGGACAGGCACCCTCTGGGGCCAACGTCCTGACTTTC
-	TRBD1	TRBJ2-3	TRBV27	CASIGQVTDTQYF	TGTGCCAGCATCGGACAGGTGACAGATACGCAGTATTTT
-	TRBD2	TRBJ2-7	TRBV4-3	CASSQDLYSGGYEQYF	TGCGCCAGCAGCCAGGACCTTTATAGCGGGGGGTACGAGCAGTACTTC
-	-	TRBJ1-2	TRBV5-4	CASSFGGINYGYTF	TGTGCCAGCAGCTTCGGGGGGATTAACTATGGCTACACCTTC
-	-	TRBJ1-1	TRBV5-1	CASSLAGFAFF	TGCGCCAGCAGCTTGGCAGGGTTTGCTTTCTTT
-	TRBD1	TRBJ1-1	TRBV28	CASERTGADTEAFF	TGTGCCAGCGAGCGGACAGGGGCGGACACTGAAGCTTTCTTT
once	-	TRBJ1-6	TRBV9	CASSSQAVGGSPLHF	TGTGCCAGCAGCTCACAGGCCGTTGGCGGTTCACCCCTCCACTTT
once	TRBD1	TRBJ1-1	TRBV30	CAWRSLRQGATEAFF	TGTGCCTGGAGGTCCTTACGACAGGGGGCGACTGAAGCTTTCTTT
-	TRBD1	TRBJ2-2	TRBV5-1	CASSYQAGTGVSGELFF	TGCGCCAGCAGCTACCAAGCCGGGACAGGGGTCTCCGGGGAGCTGTTTTTT
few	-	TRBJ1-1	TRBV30	CAWSGGWEMNTEAFF	TGTGCCTGGAGTGGAGGGTGGGAGATGAACACTGAAGCTTTCTTT
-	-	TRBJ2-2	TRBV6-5	CASSRASGELFF	TGTGCCAGCAGTCGCGCGAGCGGGGAGCTGTTTTTT
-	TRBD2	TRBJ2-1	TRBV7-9	CASSLGTSGEQFF	TGTGCCAGCAGCTTGGGGACTAGCGGTGAGCAGTTCTTC
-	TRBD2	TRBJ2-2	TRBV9	CASSVEGLAGETSNTGELFF	TGTGCCAGCAGCGTAGAGGGGTTAGCGGGGGAGACTTCGAACACCGGGGAGCTGTTTTTT
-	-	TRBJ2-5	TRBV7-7	CASSRSDSGTQYF	TGTGCCAGCAGCCGAAGCGACAGTGGGACCCAGTACTTC
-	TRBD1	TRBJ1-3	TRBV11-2	CASSLSTGGLGNTIYF	TGTGCCAGCAGCTTATCCACAGGGGGCCTTGGAAACACCATATATTTT
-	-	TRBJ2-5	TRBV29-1	CSVAMDSGGETQYF	TGCAGCGTTGCTATGGACAGTGGGGGAGAGACCCAGTACTTC
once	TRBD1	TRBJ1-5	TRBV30	CAWAGQDNQPQHF	TGTGCCTGGGCCGGACAGGATAATCAGCCCCAGCATTTT
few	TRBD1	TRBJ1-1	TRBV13	CASSLRQGQDDTEAFF	TGTGCCAGCAGCCTACGACAGGGTCAAGATGACACTGAAGCTTTCTTT
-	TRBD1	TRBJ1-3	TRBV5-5	CASRPPTGAGNTIYF	TGTGCCAGCAGACCTCCGACAGGGGCTGGAAACACCATATATTTT
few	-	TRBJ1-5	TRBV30	CAWSGQENQPQHF	TGTGCCTGGAGTGGACAGGAAAATCAGCCCCAGCATTTT
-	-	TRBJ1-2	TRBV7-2	CASSPDRNYGYTF	TGTGCCAGCAGCCCCGACAGGAACTATGGCTACACCTTC
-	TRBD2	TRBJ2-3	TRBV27	CASSSQGASGGSTDTQYF	TGTGCCAGCAGTTCCCAGGGCGCTAGCGGGGGGAGCACAGATACGCAGTATTTT
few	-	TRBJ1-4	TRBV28	CASSLLGAGQEKLFF	TGTGCCAGCAGCCTCCTGGGGGCAGGGCAAGAAAAACTGTTTTTT
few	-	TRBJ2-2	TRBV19	CASSPTGTGELFF	TGTGCCAGTAGTCCCACAGGCACCGGGGAGCTGTTTTTT
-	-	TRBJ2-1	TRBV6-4	CASSDRDNNEQFF	TGTGCCAGCAGTGACCGGGACAACAATGAGCAGTTCTTC
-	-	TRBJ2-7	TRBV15	CATSAYGSSYEQYF	TGTGCCACCAGCGCCTATGGGAGCTCCTACGAGCAGTACTTC
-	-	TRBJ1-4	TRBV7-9	CASRAGVEKLFF	TGTGCCAGCAGGGCAGGGGTAGAAAAACTGTTTTTT
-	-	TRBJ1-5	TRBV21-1	CASSKQGSNQPQHF	TGTGCCAGCAGCAAACAGGGAAGCAATCAGCCCCAGCATTTT
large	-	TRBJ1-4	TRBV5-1	CASSLAGKLFF	TGCGCCAGCAGCCTAGCGGGGAAACTGTTTTTT
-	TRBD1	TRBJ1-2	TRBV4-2	CASSQGQGAENYGYTF	TGTGCCAGCAGCCAGGGACAGGGGGCGGAAAACTATGGCTACACCTTC
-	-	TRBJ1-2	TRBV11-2	CASSPTRRGSYGYTF	TGTGCCAGCAGCCCAACCCGGCGAGGATCTTATGGCTACACCTTC
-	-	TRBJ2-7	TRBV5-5	CASSPRQDPYEQYF	TGTGCCAGCAGCCCTCGACAGGACCCCTACGAGCAGTACTTC
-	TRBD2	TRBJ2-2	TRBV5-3	CARSLGLAGSRSPTVTGELFF	TGTGCCAGAAGCTTGGGACTAGCGGGGTCTAGGAGCCCAACAGTGACCGGGGAGCTGTTTTTT